Below are 7 T cell receptor beta chains sequenced from a single sample in a study of T cell repertoires in cytomegalovirus infection. The antigens these receptors bind are not known. TCRdb redid the calling of the reads with MiXCR, one entry per CDR3 protein. This table has hundreds of thousands of distinct CDR3 sequences, around a third appearing once. The sequenced sample was cultured PBMCs, obtained from culture after CMV antigen stimulation. The receptors were gathered from a human donor in good health (CMV status not recorded). Some clones in this sample may be carry-over from other donors' samples.

This clonotype has more than one count but fewer than ten. This chain links TRBV7-8 with TRBJ2-5; 8 bases map to TRBD2. This CDR3 contains 16 residues. Losses at the gene ends were 4 bases for V and 0 bases for J; bases not matched to a gene: 7. Germline assignment: CDR1 SGHVS and CDR2 FQNEAQ. As DNA, the CDR3 is TGTGCCAGCAGCTACGGGAGCGGGGGCGACCAAGAGACCCAGTACTTC. Translating it yields CASSYGSGGDQETQYF. The variable domain in full, with the rest retrieved from reference TRBV7-8 and TRBJ2-5, is GAGVSQSPRYKVAKRGQDVALRCDPISGHVSLFWYQQALGQGPEFLTYFQNEAQLDKSGLPSDRFFAERPEGSVSTLKIQRTQQEDSAVYLCASSYGSGGDQETQYFGPGTRLLVL.

At least ten counts were recorded for this clonotype. The chain recombines TRBV7-7 with TRBJ2-5; D is unclear. Germline lookup yields CDR1 SSHAT and CDR2 FNYEAQ (reference sequence). Trimming removed 4 bases from V and 5 bases from J, with 5 bases in between. CDR3 length: 11 amino acids. The CDR3 loop reads CASSSWETQYF. CDR3 in DNA: TGTGCCAGCAGCTCATGGGAGACCCAGTACTTC.

The chain employs TRBV20-1 and TRBJ1-5; D is possibly TRBD1 (5 bases). Germline CDR1 DFQATT, CDR2 SNEGSKA (reference sequence). This CDR3 contains 15 residues. V was cut by 6 bases and J by 6 bases, with 21 bases left in between. The CDR3 is CSAYRDSVGGQPQHF. The CDR3 DNA follows: TGCAGTGCCTATCGTGACAGTGTTGGAGGTCAGCCCCAGCATTTT.

At least ten counts were recorded for this clonotype. The chain employs TRBV7-2 and TRBJ1-2, with TRBD1 matching 8 bases. There are 15 residues in the CDR3. V lost 1 base and J lost 7; bases outside the gene matches: 8. Germline lookup yields CDR1 SGHTA and CDR2 FQGNSA. The CDR3 is CASSLDLQGVFGYTF. The CDR3 nucleotides are TGTGCCAGCAGCTTAGACCTACAGGGGGTTTTTGGCTACACCTTC.

This clonotype was recorded a few times. The chain carries TRBV19 and TRBJ1-2; D is possibly TRBD1 (5 bases). Germline V lookup: CDR1 LNHDA, CDR2 SQIVND (reference sequence). CDR3 length: 13 amino acids. Between the trimmed V and J ends, which lost 3 bases and 4 bases, there was a span of 9 bases. CDR3 in DNA: TGTGCCAGTAGTATGCAGGACATCTATGGCTACACCTTC. Protein product: CASSMQDIYGYTF.

V usage is TRBV19 and J usage is TRBJ1-5; 9 bases are shared with TRBD1. J lost 4 bases, V lost 7 bases, and 8 bases had no gene match. Germline V gene lookup returns CDR1 LNHDA and CDR2 SQIVND (reference sequence). CDR3 length: 15 amino acids. The DNA for the CDR3 is TGTGCCAGTAAGATTGGGGACAGGGAAAATCAGCCCCAGCATTTT. It specifies CASKIGDRENQPQHF.

CDR3 bases: TGTGCCAGCAGCTTAGATTGGGGATCGTTCGGCTACACCTTC. It specifies CASSLDWGSFGYTF. V gene TRBV7-9 combines with J gene TRBJ1-2; D unclear. The V gene's germline CDR1 is SEHNR and CDR2 FQNEAQ (reference sequence). Trimming stripped 1 base from V and 8 bases from J, with 14 bases between. This CDR3 comprises 14 residues.